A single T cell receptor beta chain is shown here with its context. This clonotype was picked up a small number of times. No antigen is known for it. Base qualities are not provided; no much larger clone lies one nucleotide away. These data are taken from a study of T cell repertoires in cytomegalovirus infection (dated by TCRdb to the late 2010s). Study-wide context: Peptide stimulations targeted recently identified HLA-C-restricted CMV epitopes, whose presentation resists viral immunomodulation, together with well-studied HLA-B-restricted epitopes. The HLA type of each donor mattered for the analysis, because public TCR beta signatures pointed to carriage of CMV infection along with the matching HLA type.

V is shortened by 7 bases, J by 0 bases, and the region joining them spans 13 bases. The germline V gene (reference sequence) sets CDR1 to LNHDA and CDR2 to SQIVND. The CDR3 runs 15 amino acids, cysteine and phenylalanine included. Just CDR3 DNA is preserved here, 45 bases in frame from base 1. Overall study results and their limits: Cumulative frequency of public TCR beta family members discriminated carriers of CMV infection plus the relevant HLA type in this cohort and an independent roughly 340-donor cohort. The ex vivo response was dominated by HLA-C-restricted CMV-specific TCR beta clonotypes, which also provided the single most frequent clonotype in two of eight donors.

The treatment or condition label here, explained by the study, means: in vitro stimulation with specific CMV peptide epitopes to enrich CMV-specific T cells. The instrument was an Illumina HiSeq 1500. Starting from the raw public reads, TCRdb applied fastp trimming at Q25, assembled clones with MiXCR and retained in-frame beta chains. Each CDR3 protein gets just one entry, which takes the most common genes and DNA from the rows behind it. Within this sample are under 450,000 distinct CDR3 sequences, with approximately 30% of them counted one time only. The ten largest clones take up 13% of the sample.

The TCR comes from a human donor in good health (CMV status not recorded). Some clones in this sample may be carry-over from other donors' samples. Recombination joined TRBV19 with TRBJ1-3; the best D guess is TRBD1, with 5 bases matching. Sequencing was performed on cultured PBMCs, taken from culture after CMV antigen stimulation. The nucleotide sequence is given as TGTGCCAGTATTTTCTCAGACAGCTCTGGAAACACCATATATTTT. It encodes CASIFSDSSGNTIYF.